This passage covers 5 T cell receptor beta chains from one sample sequenced in a study of T cell changes during pregnancy in multiple sclerosis. Clones were sequenced by immunoSEQ multiplex PCR, and TCRdb holds only the in-frame ones, with some missing. The sample yields tens of thousands of clones, around 92% seen once. Sequencing used peripheral blood, obtained in the first trimester of pregnancy. The source of these receptors is a female donor in good health, enrolled as a control in a pregnancy study.

The chain recombines TRBV6-1 with TRBJ1-1, with D possibly matching TRBD1 (5 bases). V gave up 1 base and J gave up 7 bases, with 13 bases separating them. This CDR3 region has 14 residues. Germline lookup yields CDR1 MNHNS and CDR2 SASEGT. The CDR3 region has the DNA TGTGCCAGCAGTGAAGTCCCGGAGGGGTTTGAAGCTTTCTTT. It encodes CASSEVPEGFEAFF.

This clone was found once. The V and J genes are TRBV7-7 and TRBJ2-5; TRBD1 might be the D (5 bases). Looked up from germline, CDR1 is SSHAT and CDR2 is FNYEAQ (reference sequence). The CDR3 contains 13 residues. The ends were cut back, 4 bases at V and 5 bases at J, with 11 bases in the middle. The CDR3 protein is CASSSSGLETQYF. Here the CDR3 DNA reads TGTGCCAGCAGCTCATCAGGGTTGGAGACCCAGTACTTC.

The chain carries TRBV6-1 and TRBJ1-1, with D unclear. The germline V and J ends were trimmed by 5 bases and 7 bases, with 11 bases remaining between them. The CDR3 has 12 amino acids. In germline, CDR1 is MNHNS, CDR2 SASEGT. The CDR3 sequence: CASSLRPGEAFF. In nucleotides, the CDR3 is TGTGCCAGCAGTTTACGTCCGGGTGAAGCTTTCTTT.

The J gene is TRBJ2-1, the V gene TRBV7-9, with D perhaps matching TRBD2 (6 bases). V lost 5 bases and J lost 9, with 11 bases in between. Germline V gives CDR1 SEHNR, CDR2 FQNEAQ (reference sequence). The CDR3 runs to 12 residues. CDR3 in DNA: TGTGCCAGCAGCCCGGCGGGGACTGAGCAGTTCTTC. This translates into CASSPAGTEQFF.

Written as DNA, the CDR3 is TGTGCCAGCAGTCCGGGGGGCGTGGGCCGCTATGGCTACACCTTC. The encoded protein is CASSPGGVGRYGYTF. The genes are TRBV6-4 and TRBJ1-2; tentative D call: TRBD1 (6 bases). V was shortened by 5 bases and J by 4 bases, with 17 bases between the two germline ends. This CDR3 comprises 15 residues. In germline, CDR1 is MRHNA, CDR2 SNTAGT.